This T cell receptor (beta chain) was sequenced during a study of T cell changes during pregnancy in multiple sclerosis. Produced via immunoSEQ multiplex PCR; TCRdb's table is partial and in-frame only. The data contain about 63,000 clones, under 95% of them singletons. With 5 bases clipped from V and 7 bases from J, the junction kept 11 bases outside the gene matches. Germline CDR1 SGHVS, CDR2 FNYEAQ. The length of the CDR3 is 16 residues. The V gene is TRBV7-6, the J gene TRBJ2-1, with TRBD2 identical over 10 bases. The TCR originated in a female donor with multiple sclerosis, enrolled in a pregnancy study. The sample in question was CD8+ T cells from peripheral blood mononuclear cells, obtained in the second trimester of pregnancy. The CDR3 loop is CASSPRTSGVPNEQFF. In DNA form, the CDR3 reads TGTGCCAGCAGCCCCAGGACTAGCGGCGTTCCAAATGAGCAGTTCTTC.